Presented here are 22 T cell receptor beta chains from one specimen sequenced in a study of CD8 T cells in ankylosing spondylitis (dated by TCRdb to the late 2010s). The receptor library was made with 5' RACE. TCRdb names Illumina HiSeq 2500 as the instrument used. Clones were called with MiXCR by TCRdb after fastp trimmed the public reads at Q25, and only in-frame beta chains were retained. Duplicate CDR3 protein sequences are folded into a single record with the most common DNA and genes. In all, the sample holds 45,000 to 65,000 distinct CDR3 sequences, and 7.4% of those were seen once. The top ten hold about 8.5% of the sample. What was sequenced was blood, either unsorted or a sorted T cell fraction (not recorded which). These receptors came from a female donor with ankylosing spondylitis or in good health (not recorded which).

This clonotype was counted only a few times. The V call is TRBV6-2 or TRBV6-3, the J call TRBJ1-5; D call uncertain. The V end lost 5 bases, the J end lost 0 bases, and 14 bases lay between the germline ends. The CDR3 totals 16 residues. Germline lookup yields CDR1 MNHEY and CDR2 SVGEGT. CDR3 in DNA: TGTGCCAGCAGTCAGCCGACCCCTTATAGCAATCAGCCCCAGCATTTT. Its protein is CASSQPTPYSNQPQHF.

This clonotype was seen many times. V gene TRBV5-8 combines with J gene TRBJ2-7; tentatively, D is TRBD1 (5 bases). The V end was cut by 0 bases, the J end by 4 bases, with 14 bases between. The germline CDR1 and CDR2 sequences are SGHTS and YDEGEE. The CDR3 consists of 15 residues. The CDR3: CASSLAPGKTYEQYV. The CDR3 bases are TGTGCCAGCAGCTTGGCCCCAGGGAAAACATACGAGCAGTACGTC.

This clonotype was found many times. The V and J genes are TRBV3-1 and TRBJ1-6, with no clear D. The CDR3 extends over 14 amino acids. V was pared by 1 base and J by 9 bases, with 10 bases between. Looked up from germline, CDR1 is LGHDT and CDR2 is YNNKEL (reference sequence). For the CDR3, the DNA is TGTGCCAGCAGCCAAGTTAATTCGCGTTCACCCCTCCACTTT. The encoded protein is CASSQVNSRSPLHF.

This clonotype was recorded many times. The genes are TRBV6-5 and TRBJ2-7; a possible D gene is TRBD1 (5 bases). Germline loops: CDR1 MNHEY, CDR2 SVGAGI. The CDR3 has 15 residues. The germline V and J ends were trimmed by 2 bases and 2 bases, with 13 bases remaining between them. The CDR3 is CASSYERQFTYEQYF. CDR3 nucleotide sequence: TGTGCCAGCAGTTACGAGCGACAGTTTACCTACGAGCAGTACTTC.

This clonotype was seen at least ten times. The chain recombines TRBV12-3 or TRBV12-4 with TRBJ1-2; D unclear. Trimming shortened V by 6 bases and J by 3 bases, and 14 bases separated the two germline ends. The CDR3 is 14 residues long. This CDR3 is CASSGRTSHYGYTF. CDR3 coding DNA: TGTGCCAGCAGCGGACGGACGTCGCACTATGGCTACACCTTC.

This clonotype occurred many times. CDR3: CASSLQTGMNTGELFF. The CDR3 DNA is TGTGCCAGCAGCCTCCAGACGGGAATGAACACCGGGGAGCTGTTTTTT. V is TRBV5-4 and J is TRBJ2-2; D might be TRBD2 (5 bases). V was shortened by 4 bases and J by 1 base, with 14 bases between the two germline ends. CDR1 and CDR2 from the germline V gene are SGHNT and YYREEE (reference sequence). CDR3 size: 16 residues.

This clonotype was seen at least ten times. V is TRBV5-1 and J is TRBJ2-2; D remains unclear. V lost 2 bases to trimming and J lost 0 bases, with 5 bases between them. The CDR3 consists of 14 residues. Germline V gives CDR1 SGHRS, CDR2 YFSETQ. CDR3: CASSFFSNTGELFF. The CDR3, as DNA: TGCGCCAGCAGCTTCTTCTCGAACACCGGGGAGCTGTTTTTT.

As for this clonotype: This may be a read error, as it is one base from a much larger clone. CDR3 loop: CASSFRQGDKAEAFF. CDR3 bases: TGTGCCAGCAGCTTCCGACAGGGGGATAAGGCTGAAGCTTTCTTT. V gene TRBV11-2 combines with J gene TRBJ1-1, with TRBD1 matching over 9 bases. The junction had 8 bases not matched to a gene; V was cut back by 3 bases and J by 6 bases. The germline CDR1 and CDR2 sequences are SGHAT and FQNNGV. The CDR3 length is 15 residues.

This clonotype was recorded at least ten times. The CDR3 region is CASSLGFGEQYV. The CDR3 nucleotides are TGTGCCAGCAGTTTGGGGTTCGGCGAGCAGTACGTC. The chain links TRBV12-3 or TRBV12-4 to TRBJ2-7; no firm D call. The CDR3 is made up of 12 amino acids. Trimming left V 3 bases short and J 6 bases short, with 9 bases between.

This clonotype was detected ten times or more. The V and J genes are TRBV19 and TRBJ2-3; D remains ambiguous. This CDR3 contains 12 residues. Trimming left V 3 bases short and J 7 bases short, with 8 bases between. Germline CDR1 and CDR2: LNHDA and SQIVND (reference sequence). CDR3 in amino acids: CASSIQENTQYF. DNA for the CDR3: TGTGCCAGTAGTATCCAAGAAAATACGCAGTATTTT.

In its sample, this clonotype was seen many times. V is TRBV20-1 and J is TRBJ2-6, with 9 bases aligning to TRBD1. The germline V gene has CDR1 DFQATT and CDR2 SNEGSKA (reference sequence). The CDR3 totals 18 residues. Unmatched junction bases numbered 8, after V lost 2 bases and J lost 0 bases. CDR3 sequence: CSARSSGTGFSGANVLTF. CDR3 DNA sequence: TGCAGTGCTAGATCCTCCGGGACAGGGTTCTCTGGGGCCAACGTCCTGACTTTC.

This clonotype showed up just a few times. This sequence joins TRBV5-5 and TRBJ2-3; D gene ambiguous. The CDR3 contains 14 residues. V was shortened by 0 bases and J by 2 bases, with 7 bases between the two germline ends. The germline V gene encodes CDR1 SGHKS and CDR2 YYEKEE (reference sequence). CDR3 residues: CASSLGGITDTQYF. In DNA, the CDR3 is TGTGCCAGCAGCTTGGGGGGAATCACAGATACGCAGTATTTT.

This clonotype was counted at least ten times. The chain combines TRBV29-1 with TRBJ2-6, with unresolved D. The CDR3 is 12 residues long. Trimming removed 2 bases from V and 2 bases from J, with 1 base in between. Germline-derived CDR1 and CDR2 are SQVTM and ANQGSEA. This CDR3 is CSVETGANVLTF. CDR3 nucleotide sequence: TGCAGCGTTGAAACTGGGGCCAACGTCCTGACTTTC.

There are many counts of this clonotype. The chain links TRBV20-1 to TRBJ1-5; D may be TRBD1 (6 bases). The length of the CDR3 is 17 residues. From germline, CDR1 is DFQATT and CDR2 SNEGSKA (reference sequence). With 0 bases removed from V and 7 bases from J, the gap between germline ends came to 22 bases. CDR3 residues: CSARDSPLRGQGQPQHF. For the CDR3, the DNA is TGCAGTGCTAGAGATAGCCCGCTACGGGGGCAAGGACAGCCCCAGCATTTT.

In its sample, this clonotype was seen many times. The J gene is TRBJ1-5, the V gene TRBV6-2 or TRBV6-3; no definite D call. Trimming took 0 bases from V and 1 from J, leaving 16 bases between them. The CDR3 length is 18 residues. From germline, CDR1 is MNHEY and CDR2 SVGEGT. CDR3 DNA sequence: TGTGCCAGCAGTTACTCTGTGGGCGAGGGTACCAGCAATCAGCCCCAGCATTTT. Translated, it gives CASSYSVGEGTSNQPQHF.

This clonotype came up many times. The V call is TRBV20-1, the J call TRBJ2-7; D may match TRBD1 or TRBD2 (5 bases each). The CDR3 is 13 amino acids. The V gene's germline CDR1 is DFQATT and CDR2 SNEGSKA (reference sequence). Trimming pared 3 bases from V and 0 bases from J, leaving 9 bases between. The CDR3 spells CSASGTSSYEQYV. DNA for the CDR3: TGCAGTGCTAGTGGGACGAGCTCCTACGAGCAGTACGTC.

Concerning this clonotype itself: A much more abundant neighbour one base away suggests this may be a read error. The rearrangement joins TRBV11-3 to TRBJ2-7; D is possibly TRBD2 (6 bases). Germline CDR1 SGHNT, CDR2 YENEEA. The CDR3 is 12 residues long. The CDR3: CVSSPKGGEQYF. CDR3 sequence (DNA): TGTGTCAGCAGTCCAAAGGGAGGCGAGCAGTACTTC.

This clonotype was seen at least ten times. This chain joins TRBV29-1 and TRBJ1-1; the match to TRBD1 covers 7 bases. The V gene end was trimmed by 7 bases and the J gene end by 4 bases; junction bases not matched to a gene: 12. The CDR3 is made up of 14 amino acids. CDR1 is SQVTM and CDR2 is ANQGSEA in the germline V gene. The CDR3 protein is CSARTGVSVTEAFF. For the CDR3, the DNA is TGCAGCGCCCGAACAGGGGTTTCAGTCACTGAAGCTTTCTTT.

This clonotype was seen at least ten times. The chain carries TRBV7-6 and TRBJ2-7; 7 bases are shared with TRBD1. This CDR3 is built from 15 residues. Germline V gene sequence: CDR1 SGHVS, CDR2 FNYEAQ. Trimming at V came to 1 base and at J to 5 bases, leaving 8 bases not matched to a gene. This chain's CDR3 is CASSLEDRVNNEQYF. The CDR3 DNA sequence: TGTGCCAGCAGCTTAGAAGACAGGGTGAACAACGAGCAGTACTTC.

This clonotype was observed at least ten times. The chain links TRBV5-1 to TRBJ1-1, with 8 bases identical to TRBD1. Germline loops: CDR1 SGHRS, CDR2 YFSETQ. This CDR3 has 15 amino acids. With 2 bases clipped from V and 1 base from J, the junction kept 4 bases outside the gene matches. The CDR3 nucleotides are TGCGCCAGCAGCTTCCGTGGGACAGGGAACACTGAAGCTTTCTTT. Translating gives CASSFRGTGNTEAFF.

J is TRBJ1-1 and V is TRBV5-1; weak D call: TRBD1 (5 bases). Trimming took off 2 bases at V and 2 bases at J, with 10 bases between the two ends. The CDR3 runs 14 residues. CDR1 SGHRS and CDR2 YFSETQ come from the germline V gene. This CDR3 reads CASSFVQGNTEAFF. The CDR3 DNA reads as TGCGCCAGCAGCTTCGTGCAGGGCAACACTGAAGCTTTCTTT.

This clonotype has at least ten counts. The chain is built from TRBV3-1 and TRBJ2-2; TRBD2 matches 8 bases. J lost 6 bases, V lost 1 base, and 4 bases had no gene match. This CDR3 is 15 amino acids long. In germline, CDR1 is LGHDT, CDR2 YNNKEL (reference sequence). CDR3 sequence (DNA): TGTGCCAGCAGCCAAGTCCGGGGGGGCGCCGGGGAGCTGTTTTTT. Amino acids: CASSQVRGGAGELFF. Based on the CDR3 plus reference TRBV3-1 and TRBJ2-2, the full variable domain is DTAVSQTPKYLVTQMGNDKSIKCEQNLGHDTMYWYKQDSKKFLKIMFSYNNKELIINETVPNRFSPKSPDKAHLNLHINSLELGDSAVYFCASSQVRGGAGELFFGEGSRLTVL.